These 10 T cell receptor beta chains share one sample of origin, sequenced in a study of immune evolution from preneoplasia to lung adenocarcinoma. Data came from immunoSEQ multiplex PCR; TCRdb stores just in-frame clones and leaves some out. This sample yields 16,000 or so clones, of which 80% to 90% are seen a single time; 2.5% to 3% belongs to the top ten. The sequenced material came from FFPE invasive lung adenocarcinoma tissue. The receptors were sampled from a person aged 70 to 85 with invasive lung adenocarcinoma.

This clone was seen a single time. The genes are TRBV28 and TRBJ1-1; D gene ambiguous. The CDR3 loop spans 11 amino acids. The V gene lost 5 bases and the J gene lost 11 bases, with 12 bases spanning the gap. Germline V gene sequence: CDR1 MDHEN, CDR2 SYDVKM. The CDR3: CASSHPMGAFF. The CDR3 coding sequence is TGTGCCAGCAGTCACCCGATGGGGGCTTTCTTT.

The rearrangement uses TRBV7-3 and TRBJ2-5; TRBD1 matches 9 bases. V was clipped by 5 bases and J by 4 bases; unmatched bases: 5. The CDR3 contains 14 residues. Germline V gene sequence: CDR1 SGHTA, CDR2 FQGTGA. The DNA for the CDR3 is TGTGCCAGCAGCCCGGGACAGGGTGTAGAGACCCAGTACTTC. Encoded protein: CASSPGQGVETQYF.

Of note for this clone: A junction boundary mismatches the germline segment, possibly from a read error. This CDR3 reads CVSSTGGANVLTF. CDR3 nucleotide sequence: TGTGTCAGCAGTACGGGGGGGGCCAACGTCCTGACTTTC. The chain couples TRBV28 to TRBJ2-6, with a tentative D call TRBD2 (5 bases). The CDR3 sequence is 13 residues long. Germline CDR1 MDHEN, CDR2 SYDVKM. The full variable domain, in which reference TRBV28 and TRBJ2-6 provide the parts outside the CDR3, is DVKVTQSSRYLVKRTGEKVFLECVQDMDHENMFWYRQDPGLGLRLIYFSYDVKMKEKGDIPEGYSVSREKKERFSLILESASTNQTSMYLCVSSTGGANVLTFGAGSRLTVL.

V usage is TRBV2 and J usage is TRBJ1-3; a weak D match, TRBD1 (6 bases). The CDR3 contains 16 residues. Germline values: CDR1 SNHLY, CDR2 FYNNEI. V lost 7 bases, J lost 0 bases, and 16 bases lay in between. The CDR3 nucleotides are TGTGCCAGCAAGCGAGATACAGGGTTCTCTGGAAACACCATATATTTT. This codes for CASKRDTGFSGNTIYF.

This clone appeared once. The rearrangement links TRBV7-9 to TRBJ1-3; 9 positions match TRBD1. Per germline, CDR1 SEHNR and CDR2 FQNEAQ (reference sequence). Unmatched junction bases numbered 9, after V lost 4 bases and J lost 2 bases. The CDR3 contains 17 residues. CDR3 loop: CASSSDRGFTPGNTIYF. In nucleotides, the CDR3 is TGTGCCAGCAGCTCCGACAGGGGGTTTACTCCTGGAAACACCATATATTTT.

The chain joins TRBV5-4 to TRBJ1-1; D is unresolved. CDR1 is SGHNT and CDR2 is YYREEE in the germline V gene (reference sequence). This CDR3 has 15 residues. Trimming removed 0 bases from V and 0 bases from J, with 9 bases in between. CDR3 DNA: TGTGCCAGCAGCTTGGGGCACTCCATGAACACTGAAGCTTTCTTT. This codes for CASSLGHSMNTEAFF. The entire variable domain, with the rest obtained from reference TRBV5-4 and TRBJ1-1, is as follows: ETGVTQSPTHLIKTRGQQVTLRCSSQSGHNTVSWYQQALGQGPQFIFQYYREEENGRGNFPPRFSGLQFPNYSSELNVNALELDDSALYLCASSLGHSMNTEAFFGQGTRLTVV.

The V and J genes are TRBV28 and TRBJ2-5, with 10 bases identical to TRBD1. The CDR3 loop spans 13 amino acids. Trimming took 6 bases from V and 7 from J; bases not matched to a gene: 5. The germline V gene has CDR1 MDHEN and CDR2 SYDVKM. The CDR3 sequence is CASSGTGEGTQYF. The CDR3 bases are TGTGCCAGCAGCGGGACAGGGGAGGGGACCCAGTACTTC.

V and J are TRBV7-2 and TRBJ1-2; perhaps TRBD1 as D (5 bases). The germline gives CDR1 SGHTA, CDR2 FQGNSA. The CDR3 spans 12 residues. Trimming shortened V by 0 bases and J by 8 bases, and 7 bases separated the two germline ends. Written as DNA, the CDR3 is TGTGCCAGCAGCTTAGCAAGGGGCGGCTACACCTTC. Translating gives CASSLARGGYTF.

Only a few counts were recorded for this clone. The chain links TRBV10-3 to TRBJ2-1; D may be TRBD2 (6 bases). Deletions cut 5 bases from V and 3 bases from J, with 11 bases between. Per the germline V gene, CDR1 is ENHRY and CDR2 is SYGVKD. This CDR3 comprises 14 residues. The CDR3, as DNA: TGTGCCATCAGTCCAACTAGCAGCTACAATGAGCAGTTCTTC. The encoded protein is CAISPTSSYNEQFF.

The chain combines TRBV7-8 with TRBJ2-5, with 15 bases aligning to TRBD2. V lost 3 bases and J lost 4; bases outside the gene matches: 3. Germline V gene lookup returns CDR1 SGHVS and CDR2 FQNEAQ. CDR3 length: 16 amino acids. The DNA for the CDR3 is TGTGCCAGCAGCTTGGGACTAGCGGGAGGCGGAGAGACCCAGTACTTC. Amino acid sequence: CASSLGLAGGGETQYF.